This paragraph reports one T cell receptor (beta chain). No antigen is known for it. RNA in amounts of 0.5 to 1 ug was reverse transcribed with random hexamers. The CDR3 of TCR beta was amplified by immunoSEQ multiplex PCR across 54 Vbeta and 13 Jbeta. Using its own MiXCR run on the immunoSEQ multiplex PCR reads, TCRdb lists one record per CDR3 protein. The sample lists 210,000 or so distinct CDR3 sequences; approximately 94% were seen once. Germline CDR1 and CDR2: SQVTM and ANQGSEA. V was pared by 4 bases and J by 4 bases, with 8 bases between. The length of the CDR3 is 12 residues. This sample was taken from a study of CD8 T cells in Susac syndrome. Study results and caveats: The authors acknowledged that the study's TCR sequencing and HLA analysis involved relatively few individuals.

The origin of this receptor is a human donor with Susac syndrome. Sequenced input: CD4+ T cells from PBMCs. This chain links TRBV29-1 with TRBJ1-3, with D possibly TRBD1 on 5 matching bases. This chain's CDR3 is CSVAGQGNTIYF. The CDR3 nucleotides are TGCAGCGTTGCGGGGCAGGGAAACACCATATATTTT.